This T cell receptor beta chain was profiled in a study of CD8 T cells in Susac syndrome. cDNA came from approximately 0.5 to 1 ug RNA primed by random hexamers. From the immunoSEQ multiplex PCR reads, TCRdb called clonotypes with MiXCR, one entry per CDR3 protein. The sample lists around 170,000 distinct CDR3 sequences, around 95% seen once, with roughly 0.15% in the top ten. Trimming took off 6 bases at V and 2 bases at J, with 8 bases between the two ends. CDR1 is MNHEY, CDR2 SVGAGI, per germline. There are 12 residues in the CDR3. This chain links TRBV6-5 with TRBJ2-7, with D perhaps given as TRBD1 or TRBD2 (5 bases each). The sample was CD8+ T cells from PBMCs. The sequence came from a human donor with Susac syndrome. The CDR3 DNA is TGTGCCAGCAGCCGGGACCCCTACGAGCAGTACTTC. Encoded protein: CASSRDPYEQYF.